Listed below are T cell receptor beta chains from one sample, sequenced in a study of blood T cell repertoires in COVID-19. The data were produced by immunoSEQ multiplex PCR, yet TCRdb's version contains in-frame clones alone and is incomplete. This repertoire shows 250,000 to 350,000 clones, about 82% found once; its top ten account for around 3.9%. Sequencing was performed on peripheral blood. The source is a woman between 45 and 60 years old with active or convalescent COVID-19. Both conserved end residues are part of each CDR3. A D gene is named only where the DNA matches it firmly. A clone size is listed for some rows: how often the clone was seen (once, few, many), or a class if it is expanded.

V	J	D	size	length	DNA	CDR3
TRBV21-1	TRBJ2-3	.	.	14	TGTGCCAGCAGCAAAGTTCATTGCACAGATACGCAGTATTTT	CASSKVHCTDTQYF
TRBV4-1	TRBJ2-7	.	.	15	TGCGCCAGCAGCCAAGGTACGCGGTCCGCCTACGAGCAGTACTTC	CASSQGTRSAYEQYF
TRBV5-1	TRBJ2-2	.	.	13	TGCGCCAGCAGCTTGACAGGGACAGGGGAGCTGTTTTTT	CASSLTGTGELFF
TRBV6-5	TRBJ2-2	TRBD2	.	15	TGTGCCAGCACCAGCGGGAGGGCCATAACCGGGGAGCTGTTTTTT	CASTSGRAITGELFF
TRBV27	TRBJ1-1	.	few	14	TGTGCCAGCAGTAGACAAGCGGGGTGGACTGAAGCTTTCTTT	CASSRQAGWTEAFF
TRBV5-1	TRBJ2-7	TRBD2	.	15	TGCGCCAGCAGCCCGGCGGCTAGCGGGATATACGAGCAGTACTTC	CASSPAASGIYEQYF
TRBV11-2	TRBJ2-7	.	.	15	TGTGCCAGCAGCTTCGGGGGAACGGTTCCCTACGAGCAGTACTTC	CASSFGGTVPYEQYF
TRBV19	TRBJ1-1	.	.	14	TGTGCCAGTCTACACCGGGGGGGGAACACTGAAGCTTTCTTT	CASLHRGGNTEAFF
TRBV5-1	TRBJ1-2	TRBD1	.	14	TGCGCCAGCAGCTCAGGACAGGGCGCCTATGGCTACACCTTC	CASSSGQGAYGYTF
TRBV6-5	TRBJ1-1	.	.	15	TGTGCCAGCAGCCCGCCGGAGAGATTGAACACTGAAGCTTTCTTT	CASSPPERLNTEAFF
TRBV11-3	TRBJ2-3	.	.	15	TGTGCCAGCAGCTTAGGGGGAGTCGTGGCAGATACGCAGTATTTT	CASSLGGVVADTQYF
TRBV3-1/TRBV3-2	TRBJ1-2	TRBD1	.	15	TGTGCCAGCAGCCACGGGCCAGGGGGCTCGGAGGGCTGCACCTTC	CASSHGPGGSEGCTF
TRBV4-2	TRBJ1-4	.	.	15	TGTGCCAGCAGCCAAGAAATGGGTGGGAGTGAAAAACTGTTTTTT	CASSQEMGGSEKLFF